This TCR beta chain was found in a study of chronic HIV infection and antiretroviral therapy. TCRdb fed the 5' RACE reads into MiXCR, producing one record per CDR3 protein. The table has roughly 39,000 distinct CDR3 sequences, about 8.1% seen once. This clonotype was detected only a few times. The CDR3 is 12 residues long. Deletions cut 4 bases from V and 0 bases from J, with 3 bases between. The germline gives CDR1 SNHLY, CDR2 FYNNEI. This TCR was recovered from an adult who had HIV and had not received antiretroviral therapy, or was an uninfected healthy control (not recorded which). The sample was peripheral blood. The V and J genes are TRBV2 and TRBJ1-1, with D hard to call. The CDR3 region has the DNA TGTGCCAGCAGTGTCCTGAACACTGAAGCTTTCTTT. This encodes CASSVLNTEAFF.